Sequencing of this T cell receptor (beta chain) was carried out in a study of T-cell memory formation after mild COVID-19. The overall study: Largely donor-specific TCR clusters were found.

The CDR3 loop spans 14 amino acids. CDR1 SEHNR and CDR2 FQNEAQ come from the germline V gene (reference sequence). J lost 3 bases, V lost 6 bases, and 7 bases had no gene match. This clonotype was recorded many times. Using its own MiXCR run on the 5' RACE reads, TCRdb lists one record per CDR3 protein. Seen here are a few hundred thousand distinct CDR3 sequences, about a sixth observed once, and the top ten hold about 23%. The clonotype comes from a young man who had mild COVID-19 (a few samples of this study predate the infection). Cell type and time point are not known. The chain combines TRBV7-9 with TRBJ2-7; 8 nucleotides line up with TRBD2. The sample consisted of PBMCs or a T cell subset sorted from them (not recorded which). The CDR3 is CASSGGSGVYEQYF. In nucleotides, the CDR3 is TGTGCCAGCAGTGGTGGTAGCGGGGTCTACGAGCAGTACTTC.